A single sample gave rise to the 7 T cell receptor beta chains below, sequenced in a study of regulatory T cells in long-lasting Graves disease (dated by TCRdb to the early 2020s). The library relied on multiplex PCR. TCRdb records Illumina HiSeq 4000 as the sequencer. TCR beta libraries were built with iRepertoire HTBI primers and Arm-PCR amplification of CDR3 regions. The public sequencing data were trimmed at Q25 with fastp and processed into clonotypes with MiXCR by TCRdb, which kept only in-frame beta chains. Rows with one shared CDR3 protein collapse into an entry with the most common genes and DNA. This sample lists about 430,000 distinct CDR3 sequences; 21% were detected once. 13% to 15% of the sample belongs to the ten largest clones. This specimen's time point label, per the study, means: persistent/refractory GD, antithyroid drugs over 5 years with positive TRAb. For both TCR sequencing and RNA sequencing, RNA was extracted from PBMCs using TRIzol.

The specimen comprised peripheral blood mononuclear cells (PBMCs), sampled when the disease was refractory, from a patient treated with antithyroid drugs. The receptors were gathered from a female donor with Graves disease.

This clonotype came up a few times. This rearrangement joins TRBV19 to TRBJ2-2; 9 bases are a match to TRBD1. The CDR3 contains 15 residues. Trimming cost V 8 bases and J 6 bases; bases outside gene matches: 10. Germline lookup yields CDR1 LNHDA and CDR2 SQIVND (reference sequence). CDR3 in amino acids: CASGGQGGFAGELFF. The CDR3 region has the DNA TGTGCCAGTGGGGGACAGGGCGGTTTTGCCGGGGAGCTGTTTTTT. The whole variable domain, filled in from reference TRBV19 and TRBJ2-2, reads DGGITQSPKYLFRKEGQNVTLSCEQNLNHDAMYWYRQDPGQGLRLIYYSQIVNDFQKGDIAEGYSVSREKKESFPLTVTSAQKNPTAFYLCASGGQGGFAGELFFGEGSRLTVL.

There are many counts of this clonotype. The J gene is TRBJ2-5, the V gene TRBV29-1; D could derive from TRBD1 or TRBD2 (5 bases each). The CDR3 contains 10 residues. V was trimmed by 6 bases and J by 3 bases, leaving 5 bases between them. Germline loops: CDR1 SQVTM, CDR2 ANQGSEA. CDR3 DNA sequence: TGCAGCGTGGGGGAAGAGACCCAGTACTTC. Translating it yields CSVGEETQYF.

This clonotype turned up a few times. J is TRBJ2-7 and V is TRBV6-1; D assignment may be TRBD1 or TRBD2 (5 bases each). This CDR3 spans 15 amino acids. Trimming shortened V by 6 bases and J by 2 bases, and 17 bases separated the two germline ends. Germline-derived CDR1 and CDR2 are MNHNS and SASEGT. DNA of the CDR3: TGTGCCAGCAGAACCCCAGGGAGCTTAACCTACGAGCAGTACTTC. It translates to CASRTPGSLTYEQYF.

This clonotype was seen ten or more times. The CDR3 protein is CASNVGSYEQYF. For the CDR3, the DNA is TGTGCCAGCAATGTTGGTTCGTACGAGCAGTACTTC. V usage is TRBV6-1 and J usage is TRBJ2-7; D is uncertain. Germline V lookup: CDR1 MNHNS, CDR2 SASEGT. The CDR3 length is 12 residues. Trimming removed 7 bases at V and 4 bases at J, with 11 bases between.

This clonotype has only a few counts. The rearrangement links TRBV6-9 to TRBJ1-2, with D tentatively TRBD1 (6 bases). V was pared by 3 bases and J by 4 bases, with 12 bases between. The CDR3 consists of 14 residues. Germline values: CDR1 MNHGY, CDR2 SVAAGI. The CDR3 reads CASSYGGGAYGYTF. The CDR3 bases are TGTGCCAGCAGTTACGGAGGGGGGGCCTATGGCTACACCTTC.

The CDR3 DNA follows: TGCGCCAGCAGCACCTTGTCGGGGACAGGCTACGAGCAGTACTTC. Residues: CASSTLSGTGYEQYF. The genes are TRBV5-1 and TRBJ2-7; 8 bases map to TRBD1. Germline trimming cut 4 bases from V and 3 bases from J; bases unmatched to any gene: 9. The CDR3 has 15 amino acids. Germline CDR1 is SGHRS and CDR2 is YFSETQ.

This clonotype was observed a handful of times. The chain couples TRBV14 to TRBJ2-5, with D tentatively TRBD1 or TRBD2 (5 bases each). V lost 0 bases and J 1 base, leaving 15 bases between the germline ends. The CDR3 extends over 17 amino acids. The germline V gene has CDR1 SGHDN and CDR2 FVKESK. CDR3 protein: CASSQEVPGPLQETQYF. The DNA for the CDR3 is TGTGCCAGCAGCCAAGAAGTCCCGGGGCCACTCCAAGAGACCCAGTACTTC.